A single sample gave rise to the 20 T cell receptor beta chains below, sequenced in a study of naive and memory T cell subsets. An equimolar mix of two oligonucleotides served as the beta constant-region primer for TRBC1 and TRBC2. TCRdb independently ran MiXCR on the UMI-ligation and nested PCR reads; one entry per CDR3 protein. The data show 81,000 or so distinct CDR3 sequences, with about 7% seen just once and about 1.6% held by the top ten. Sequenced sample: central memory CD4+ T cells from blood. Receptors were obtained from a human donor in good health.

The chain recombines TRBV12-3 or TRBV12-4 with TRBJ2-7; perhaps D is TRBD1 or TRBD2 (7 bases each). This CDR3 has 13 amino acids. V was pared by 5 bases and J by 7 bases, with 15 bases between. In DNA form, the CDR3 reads TGTGCCAGCAGTCTACAGGGGAGGGGGGAGCAGTACTTC. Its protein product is CASSLQGRGEQYF.

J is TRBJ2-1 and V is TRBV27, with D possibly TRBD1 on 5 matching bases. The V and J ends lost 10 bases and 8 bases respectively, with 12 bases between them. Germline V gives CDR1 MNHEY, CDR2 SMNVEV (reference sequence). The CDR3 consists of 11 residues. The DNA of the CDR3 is TGTGCCACCTCCAGGGATCATGAGCAGTTCTTC. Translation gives CATSRDHEQFF.

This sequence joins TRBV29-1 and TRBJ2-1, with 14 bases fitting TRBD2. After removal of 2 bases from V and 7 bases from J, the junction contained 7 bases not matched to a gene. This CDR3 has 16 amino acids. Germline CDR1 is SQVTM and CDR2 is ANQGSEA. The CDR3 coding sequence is TGCAGCGTTGAACTAGGGACTAGCGGGAGTTGGAATGAGCAGTTCTTC. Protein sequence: CSVELGTSGSWNEQFF.

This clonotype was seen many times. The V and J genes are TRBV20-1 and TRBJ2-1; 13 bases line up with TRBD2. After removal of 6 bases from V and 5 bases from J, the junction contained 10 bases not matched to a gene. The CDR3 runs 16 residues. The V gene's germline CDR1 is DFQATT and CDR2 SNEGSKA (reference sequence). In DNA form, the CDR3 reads TGCAGTGCCCATTGGACTAGCGGGGGATTCAACAATGAGCAGTTCTTC. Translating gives CSAHWTSGGFNNEQFF.

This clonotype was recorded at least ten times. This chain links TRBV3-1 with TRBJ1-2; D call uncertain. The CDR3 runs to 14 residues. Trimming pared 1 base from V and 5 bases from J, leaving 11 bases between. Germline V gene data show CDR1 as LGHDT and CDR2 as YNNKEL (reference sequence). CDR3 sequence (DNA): TGTGCCAGCAGCCAAGCTAAGGGTGGGTATGGCTACACCTTC. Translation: CASSQAKGGYGYTF.

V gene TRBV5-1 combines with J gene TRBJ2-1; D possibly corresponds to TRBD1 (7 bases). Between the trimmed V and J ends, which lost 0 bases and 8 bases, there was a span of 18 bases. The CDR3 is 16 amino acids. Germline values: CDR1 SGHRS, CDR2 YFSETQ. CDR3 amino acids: CASSLDPQGGWDEQFF. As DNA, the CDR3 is TGCGCCAGCAGCTTGGATCCGCAGGGGGGTTGGGATGAGCAGTTCTTC. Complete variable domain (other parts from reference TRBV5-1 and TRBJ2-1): KAGVTQTPRYLIKTRGQQVTLSCSPISGHRSVSWYQQTPGQGLQFLFEYFSETQRNKGNFPGRFSGRQFSNSRSEMNVSTLELGDSALYLCASSLDPQGGWDEQFFGPGTRLTVL.

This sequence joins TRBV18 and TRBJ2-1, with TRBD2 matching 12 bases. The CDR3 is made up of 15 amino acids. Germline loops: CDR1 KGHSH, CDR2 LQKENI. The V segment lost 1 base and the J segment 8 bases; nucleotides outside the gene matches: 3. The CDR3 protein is CASSPRLAGVHEQFF. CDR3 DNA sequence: TGTGCCAGCTCACCACGACTAGCGGGAGTTCATGAGCAGTTCTTC.

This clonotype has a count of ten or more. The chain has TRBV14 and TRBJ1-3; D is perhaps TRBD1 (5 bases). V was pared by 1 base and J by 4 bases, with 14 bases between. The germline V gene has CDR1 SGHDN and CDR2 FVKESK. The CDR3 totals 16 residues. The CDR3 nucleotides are TGTGCCAGCAGCCAAGGGGGGTTTTGGCGAGGAAACACCATATATTTT. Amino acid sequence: CASSQGGFWRGNTIYF.

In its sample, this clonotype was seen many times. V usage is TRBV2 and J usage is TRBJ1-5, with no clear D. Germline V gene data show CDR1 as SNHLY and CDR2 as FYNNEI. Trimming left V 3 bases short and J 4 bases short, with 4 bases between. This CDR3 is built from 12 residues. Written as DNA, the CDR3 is TGTGCCAGCAGTGATACTAATCAGCCCCAGCATTTT. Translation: CASSDTNQPQHF. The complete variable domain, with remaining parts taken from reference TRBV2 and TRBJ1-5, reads EPEVTQTPSHQVTQMGQEVILRCVPISNHLYFYWYRQILGQKVEFLVSFYNNEISEKSEIFDDQFSVERPDGSNFTLKIRSTKLEDSAMYFCASSDTNQPQHFGDGTRLSIL.

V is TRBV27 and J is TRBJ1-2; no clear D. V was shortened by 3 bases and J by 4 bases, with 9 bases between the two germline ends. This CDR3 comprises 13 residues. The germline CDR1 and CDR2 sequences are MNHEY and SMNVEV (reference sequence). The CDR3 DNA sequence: TGTGCCAGCAGTTTCAGAGGCAGCTATGGCTACACCTTC. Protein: CASSFRGSYGYTF.

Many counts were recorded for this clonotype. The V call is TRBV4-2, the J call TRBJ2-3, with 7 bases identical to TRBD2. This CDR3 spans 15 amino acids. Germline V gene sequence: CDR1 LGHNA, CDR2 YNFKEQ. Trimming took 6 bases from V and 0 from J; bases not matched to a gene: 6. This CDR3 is CASSRAGTSTDTQYF. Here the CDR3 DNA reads TGTGCCAGCAGTAGAGCGGGGACTAGCACAGATACGCAGTATTTT.

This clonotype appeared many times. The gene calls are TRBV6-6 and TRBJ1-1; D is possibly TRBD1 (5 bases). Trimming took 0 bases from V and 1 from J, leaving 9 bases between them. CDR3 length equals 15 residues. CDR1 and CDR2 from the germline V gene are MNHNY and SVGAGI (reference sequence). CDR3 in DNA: TGTGCCAGCAGTTACTCTGGGGGAAGGAACACTGAAGCTTTCTTT. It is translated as CASSYSGGRNTEAFF.

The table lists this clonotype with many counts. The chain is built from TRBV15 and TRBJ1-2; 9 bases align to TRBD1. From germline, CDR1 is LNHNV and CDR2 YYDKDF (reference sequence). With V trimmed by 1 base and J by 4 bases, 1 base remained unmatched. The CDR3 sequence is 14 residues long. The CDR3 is CATSRVQGAYGYTF. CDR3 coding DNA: TGTGCCACCAGCAGAGTACAGGGGGCCTATGGCTACACCTTC.

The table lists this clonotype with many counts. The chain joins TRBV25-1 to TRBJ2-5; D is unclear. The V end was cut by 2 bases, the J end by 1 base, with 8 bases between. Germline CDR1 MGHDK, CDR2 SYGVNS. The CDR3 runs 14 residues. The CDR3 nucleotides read TGTGCCAGCAGTGAAGTGGCAGCCCAAGAGACCCAGTACTTC. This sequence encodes CASSEVAAQETQYF.

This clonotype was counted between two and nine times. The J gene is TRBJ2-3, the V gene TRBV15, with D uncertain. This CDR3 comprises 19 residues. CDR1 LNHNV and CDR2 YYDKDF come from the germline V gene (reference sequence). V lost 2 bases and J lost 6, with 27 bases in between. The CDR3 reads CATSRSGRAGILPLDTQYF. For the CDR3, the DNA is TGTGCCACCAGCAGATCTGGCCGGGCAGGAATACTCCCGTTGGATACGCAGTATTTT.

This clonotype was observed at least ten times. The CDR3: CASSRGASHTQYF. In DNA form, the CDR3 reads TGTGCCAGCAGCCGGGGCGCAAGCCATACGCAGTATTTT. The chain links TRBV25-1 to TRBJ2-3; D may correspond to TRBD1 or TRBD2 (5 bases each). The CDR3 has 13 amino acids. V shed 6 bases and J shed 7 bases, with 14 bases lying between them. From germline, CDR1 is MGHDK and CDR2 SYGVNS.

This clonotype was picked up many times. The DNA for the CDR3 is TGTGCCAGCAGCTTAGGAATTGGGAAAACCTACGAGCAGTACTTC. It encodes CASSLGIGKTYEQYF. This chain links TRBV11-2 with TRBJ2-7; unclear D gene. V was trimmed by 1 base and J by 2 bases, leaving 12 bases between them. Germline V CDR1 and CDR2: SGHAT, FQNNGV. The CDR3 has 15 residues.

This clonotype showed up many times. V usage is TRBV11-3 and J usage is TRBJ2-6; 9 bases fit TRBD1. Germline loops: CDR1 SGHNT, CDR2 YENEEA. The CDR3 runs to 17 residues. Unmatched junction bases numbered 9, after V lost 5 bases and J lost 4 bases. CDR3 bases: TGTGCCAGCAGCCCATCCGGGACAGGGTCCGGGGCCAACGTCCTGACTTTC. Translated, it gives CASSPSGTGSGANVLTF.

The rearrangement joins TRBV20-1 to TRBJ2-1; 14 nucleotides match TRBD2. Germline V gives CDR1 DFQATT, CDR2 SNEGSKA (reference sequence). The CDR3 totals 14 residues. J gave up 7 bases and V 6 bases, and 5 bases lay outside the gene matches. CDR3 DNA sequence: TGCAGTGCCATGACTAGCGGGAGGGTTAATGAGCAGTTCTTC. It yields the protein CSAMTSGRVNEQFF.

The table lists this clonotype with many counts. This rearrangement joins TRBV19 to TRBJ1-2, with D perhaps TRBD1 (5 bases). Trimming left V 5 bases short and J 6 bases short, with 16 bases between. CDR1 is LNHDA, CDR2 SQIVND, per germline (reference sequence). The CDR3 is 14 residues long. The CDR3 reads CASSVTGTENGYTF. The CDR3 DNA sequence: TGTGCCAGTAGTGTCACCGGGACGGAGAATGGCTACACCTTC.